These 14 T cell receptor beta chains were sequenced from one sample in a study of human T cells and chemical hapten exposure. Stated time point: pre-sensitization, week 0. The sample's treatment: therapeutic diphenylcyclopropenone sensitization with weekly scalp DPC. TCRdb re-called the RACE reads with MiXCR, one entry per CDR3 protein. The table has roughly 100,000 distinct CDR3 sequences, 10% to 11% seen once. The material sequenced was whole blood, taken in connection with sensitization to the hapten diphenylcyclopropenone (DPC). The receptors stem from a woman aged 55-75 years with alopecia areata. Some clones in this sample may be carry-over from other donors' samples.

This clonotype was seen only a few times. The rearrangement links TRBV29-1 to TRBJ2-4; tentatively, D is TRBD1 (6 bases). Germline CDR1 SQVTM, CDR2 ANQGSEA. V was pared by 5 bases and J by 1 base, with 12 bases between. This CDR3 is built from 14 residues. This CDR3 reads CSVFVQGAKNIQYF. CDR3 coding DNA: TGCAGCGTTTTCGTGCAGGGGGCCAAAAACATTCAGTACTTC.

This clonotype was observed at least ten times. V gene TRBV7-9 combines with J gene TRBJ2-2; 7 bases fit TRBD2. CDR1 is SEHNR and CDR2 is FQNEAQ in the germline V gene (reference sequence). CDR3 length equals 14 residues. J was trimmed by 13 bases and V by 5 bases; bases with no gene match: 13. CDR3 in amino acids: CASSAGGIEGGLFF. CDR3 in DNA: TGTGCCAGCAGCGCCGGGGGGATAGAAGGCGGGCTGTTTTTT.

This clonotype was observed at least ten times. This sequence joins TRBV5-6 and TRBJ2-7; TRBD1 agrees at 7 bases. The CDR3 runs to 14 residues. Germline CDR1 reads SGHDT; CDR2 reads YYEEEE. V dropped 4 bases and J dropped 2; count of bases not matched to a gene: 6. The CDR3, as DNA: TGTGCCAGCAGCCGATTGGACAGGACCTACGAGCAGTACTTC. This translates into CASSRLDRTYEQYF.

This clonotype was counted at least ten times. V usage is TRBV18 and J usage is TRBJ2-2, with no clear D. There are 16 residues in the CDR3. CDR1 KGHSH and CDR2 LQKENI come from the germline V gene. Trimming left V 0 bases short and J 0 bases short, with 8 bases between. This CDR3 reads CASSPPSRTNTGELFF. The CDR3 DNA sequence: TGTGCCAGCTCACCACCTTCCAGGACGAACACCGGGGAGCTGTTTTTT.

The rearrangement uses TRBV12-3 or TRBV12-4 and TRBJ2-5, with 10 bases that match TRBD2. The length of the CDR3 is 19 residues. The V segment lost 4 bases and the J segment 1 base; nucleotides outside the gene matches: 15. The CDR3 region is CASSSLGIAGGSRQETQYF. The CDR3 DNA reads as TGTGCCAGCAGTTCCCTCGGGATAGCGGGGGGATCTCGCCAAGAGACCCAGTACTTC.

This clonotype has a count of ten or more. The chain links TRBV5-1 to TRBJ2-2, with D perhaps matching TRBD1 (5 bases). In germline, CDR1 is SGHRS, CDR2 YFSETQ. Trimming removed 4 bases from V and 0 bases from J, with 10 bases in between. This CDR3 is built from 15 residues. CDR3 residues: CASSVDNPNTGELFF. CDR3 sequence (DNA): TGCGCCAGCAGCGTGGACAACCCGAACACCGGGGAGCTGTTTTTT.

This chain uses TRBV12-2 with TRBJ1-5; the table's TRBD1 call for D was not verified on the DNA. TRBV12-2 has pseudogene status. The length of the CDR3 is 17 residues. The CDR3 protein is CASRLVMSYRRDQPQHF. The CDR3 DNA reads TGTGCAAGTCGCTTAGTAATGAGTTACAGGCGTGATCAGCCCCAGCATTTT.

The genes are TRBV11-2 and TRBJ1-6; TRBD1 is a possible D gene (6 bases). CDR3 length: 13 amino acids. V dropped 5 bases and J dropped 6 bases, with 8 bases sitting between them. Germline values: CDR1 SGHAT, CDR2 FQNNGV. CDR3 coding DNA: TGTGCCAGCAGCCAGGACAGTAATTCACCCCTCCACTTT. This encodes CASSQDSNSPLHF.

The chain has TRBV3-1 and TRBJ1-1; TRBD1 aligns across 7 bases. The junction had 16 bases not matched to a gene; V was cut back by 4 bases and J by 5 bases. The CDR3 covers 17 residues. Germline V CDR1 and CDR2: LGHDT, YNNKEL (reference sequence). The CDR3: CASSRIPTGAWATEAFF. The CDR3 DNA reads TGTGCCAGCAGCCGCATACCCACAGGGGCCTGGGCAACTGAAGCTTTCTTT.

This clonotype has just one count. This chain uses TRBV11-2 with TRBJ1-6; D is perhaps TRBD1 (5 bases). Per the germline V gene, CDR1 is SGHAT and CDR2 is FQNNGV. Trimming removed 3 bases from V and 5 bases from J, with 8 bases in between. This CDR3 is built from 14 residues. CDR3 region: CASSLGGDNSPLHF. Here the CDR3 DNA reads TGTGCCAGCAGCTTGGGAGGGGATAATTCACCCCTCCACTTT.

The rearrangement joins TRBV27 to TRBJ2-7, with a possible D match to TRBD1 (6 bases). Germline loops: CDR1 MNHEY, CDR2 SMNVEV (reference sequence). The length of the CDR3 is 13 residues. The V end was cut by 4 bases, the J end by 7 bases, with 14 bases between. This CDR3 is CASSYKTGSEQYF. DNA for the CDR3: TGTGCCAGCAGTTATAAAACAGGGTCTGAGCAGTACTTC.

The chain is built from TRBV18 and TRBJ2-7; TRBD2 matches at 7 bases. Germline values: CDR1 KGHSH, CDR2 LQKENI. With V trimmed by 3 bases and J by 5 bases, 7 bases remained unmatched. This CDR3 region has 14 residues. CDR3 protein: CASSPGLDRHEQYF. As DNA, the CDR3 is TGTGCCAGCTCACCTGGACTAGACCGGCACGAGCAGTACTTC.

This clonotype was picked up many times. This chain uses TRBV7-9 with TRBJ2-2; tentative D call: TRBD2 (5 bases). Per germline, CDR1 SEHNR and CDR2 FQNEAQ (reference sequence). Trimming took 5 bases from V and 3 from J, leaving 16 bases between them. The CDR3 loop spans 16 amino acids. CDR3 nucleotides: TGTGCCAGCAGCCCCCGAGAGGGCGCGGACACCGGGGAGCTGTTTTTT. Amino acid sequence: CASSPREGADTGELFF.

This clonotype was recorded many times. The J gene is TRBJ1-1, the V gene TRBV20-1; the match to TRBD1 covers 7 bases. CDR1 DFQATT and CDR2 SNEGSKA come from the germline V gene (reference sequence). Unmatched junction bases numbered 7, after V lost 5 bases and J lost 1 base. There are 14 residues in the CDR3. CDR3 amino acids: CSAPSGGKNTEAFF. The CDR3 coding sequence is TGCAGTGCTCCGTCAGGGGGTAAGAACACTGAAGCTTTCTTT.